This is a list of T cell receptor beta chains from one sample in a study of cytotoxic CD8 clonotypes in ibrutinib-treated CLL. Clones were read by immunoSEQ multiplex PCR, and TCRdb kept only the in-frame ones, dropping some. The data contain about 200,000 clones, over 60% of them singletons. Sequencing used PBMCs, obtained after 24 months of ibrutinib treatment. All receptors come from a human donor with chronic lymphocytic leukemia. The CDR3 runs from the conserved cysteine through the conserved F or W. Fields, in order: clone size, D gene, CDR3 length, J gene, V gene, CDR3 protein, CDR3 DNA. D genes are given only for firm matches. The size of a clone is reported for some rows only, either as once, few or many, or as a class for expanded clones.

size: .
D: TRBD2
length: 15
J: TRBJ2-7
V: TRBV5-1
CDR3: CASSLGTSGSYEQYF
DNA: TGCGCCAGCAGCTTAGGAACTAGCGGGAGTTACGAGCAGTACTTC

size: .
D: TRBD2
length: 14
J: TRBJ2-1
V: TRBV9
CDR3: CASSAGGPGNEQFF
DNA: TGTGCCAGCAGCGCGGGAGGGCCTGGGAATGAGCAGTTCTTC

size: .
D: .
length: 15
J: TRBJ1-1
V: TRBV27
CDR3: CASSLLGREDTEAFF
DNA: TGTGCCAGCAGTTTATTGGGCAGGGAGGACACTGAAGCTTTCTTT

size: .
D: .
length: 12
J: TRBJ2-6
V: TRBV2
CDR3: CASSDRANVLTF
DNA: TGTGCCAGCAGCGACAGGGCCAACGTCCTGACTTTC

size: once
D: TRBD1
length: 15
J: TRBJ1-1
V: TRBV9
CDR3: CASSRGTGENTEAFF
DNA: TGTGCCAGCAGCAGAGGGACAGGGGAGAACACTGAAGCTTTCTTT

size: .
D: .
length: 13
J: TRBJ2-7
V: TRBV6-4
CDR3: CASSMDTGYEQYF
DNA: TGTGCCAGCAGTATGGACACGGGCTACGAGCAGTACTTC

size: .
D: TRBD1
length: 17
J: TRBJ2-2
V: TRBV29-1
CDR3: CSVKKAKGQGITGELFF
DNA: TGCAGCGTCAAAAAGGCTAAGGGACAGGGGATCACCGGGGAGCTGTTTTTT

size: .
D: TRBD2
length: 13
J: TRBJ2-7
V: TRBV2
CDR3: CASSAGRAYEQYF
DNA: TGTGCCAGCAGCGCTGGGAGGGCCTACGAGCAGTACTTC

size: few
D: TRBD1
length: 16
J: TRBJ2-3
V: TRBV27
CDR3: CASSFPSGTGADTQYF
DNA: TGTGCCAGCAGTTTCCCTTCCGGGACAGGGGCAGATACGCAGTATTTT

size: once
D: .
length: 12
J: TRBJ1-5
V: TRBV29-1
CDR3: CSVGVRDQPQHF
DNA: TGCAGCGTTGGAGTGAGGGATCAGCCCCAGCATTTT

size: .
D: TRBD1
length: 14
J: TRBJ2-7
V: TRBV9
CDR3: CASSVETGAGEQYF
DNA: TGTGCCAGCAGCGTGGAGACAGGGGCGGGCGAGCAGTACTTC

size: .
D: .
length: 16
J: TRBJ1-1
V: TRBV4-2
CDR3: CASSQDGGASNTEAFF
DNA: TGTGCCAGCAGCCAAGACGGTGGTGCCTCGAACACTGAAGCTTTCTTT

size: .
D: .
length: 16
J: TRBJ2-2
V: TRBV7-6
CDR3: CASSLWIGSGTGELFF
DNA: TGTGCCAGCAGCTTATGGATAGGATCGGGCACCGGGGAGCTGTTTTTT

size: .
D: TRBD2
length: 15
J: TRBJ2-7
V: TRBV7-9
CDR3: CASSSPSGSPYEQYF
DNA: TGTGCCAGCAGCTCCCCGAGCGGGAGTCCCTACGAGCAGTACTTC

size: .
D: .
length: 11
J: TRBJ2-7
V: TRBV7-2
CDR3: CASSLGDEQYF
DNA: TGTGCCAGCAGCTTAGGGGACGAGCAGTACTTC

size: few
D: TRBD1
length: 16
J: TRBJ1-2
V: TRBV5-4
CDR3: CASSLGSRGTNYGYTF
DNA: TGTGCCAGCAGCCTGGGGAGCAGGGGGACTAACTATGGCTACACCTTC

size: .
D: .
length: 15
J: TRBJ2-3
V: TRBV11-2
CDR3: CASSPRGPGTDTQYF
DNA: TGTGCCAGCAGCCCACGGGGGCCTGGCACAGATACGCAGTATTTT

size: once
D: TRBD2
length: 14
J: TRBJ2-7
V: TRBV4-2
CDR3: CASSPLAGEYEQYF
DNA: TGTGCCAGCAGCCCCCTAGCGGGAGAGTACGAGCAGTACTTC

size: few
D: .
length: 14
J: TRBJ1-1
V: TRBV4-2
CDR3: CASSRGGAFTEAFF
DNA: TGTGCCAGCAGCCGTGGGGGAGCATTCACTGAAGCTTTCTTT

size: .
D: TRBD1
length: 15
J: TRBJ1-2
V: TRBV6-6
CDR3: CASSFPGTGPYGYTF
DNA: TGTGCCAGCAGTTTTCCCGGGACAGGGCCCTATGGCTACACCTTC

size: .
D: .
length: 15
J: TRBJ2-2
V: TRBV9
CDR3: CASSVDPLDTGELFF
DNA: TGTGCCAGCAGCGTAGATCCACTAGACACCGGGGAGCTGTTTTTT

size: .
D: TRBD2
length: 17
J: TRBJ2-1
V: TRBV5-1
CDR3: CASSLSFVAGAYNEQFF
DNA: TGCGCCAGCAGCTTGTCGTTTGTAGCGGGAGCCTACAATGAGCAGTTCTTC

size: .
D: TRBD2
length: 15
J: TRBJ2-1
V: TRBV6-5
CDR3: CASSSAWLAGGSQFF
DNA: TGTGCCAGCAGTTCCGCCTGGCTCGCGGGAGGGTCGCAGTTCTTC

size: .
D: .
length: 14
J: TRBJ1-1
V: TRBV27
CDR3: CASSLYRTYTEAFF
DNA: TGTGCCAGCAGTTTATACAGGACGTACACTGAAGCTTTCTTT

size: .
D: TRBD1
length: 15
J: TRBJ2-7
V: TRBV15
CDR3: CATSSRDRGTYEQYF
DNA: TGTGCCACCAGCAGCCGGGACAGGGGCACCTACGAGCAGTACTTC

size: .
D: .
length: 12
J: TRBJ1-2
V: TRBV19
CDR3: CASTSHVYGYTF
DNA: TGTGCCAGTACCTCTCATGTCTATGGCTACACCTTC

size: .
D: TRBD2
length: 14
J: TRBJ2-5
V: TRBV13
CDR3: CASSFWTSGATQYF
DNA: TGTGCCAGCAGCTTTTGGACTAGCGGGGCGACCCAGTACTTC

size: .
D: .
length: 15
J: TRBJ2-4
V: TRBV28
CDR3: CASSFGRGTTDIQYF
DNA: TGTGCCAGCAGTTTTGGTCGTGGGACAACGGACATTCAGTACTTC

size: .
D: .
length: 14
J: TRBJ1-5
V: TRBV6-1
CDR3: CASRYWGYNQPQHF
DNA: TGTGCCAGCAGATATTGGGGGTACAATCAGCCCCAGCATTTT

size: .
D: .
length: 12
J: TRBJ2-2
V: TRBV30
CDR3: CAWPGRGGELFF
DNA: TGTGCCTGGCCCGGGAGAGGCGGGGAGCTGTTTTTT

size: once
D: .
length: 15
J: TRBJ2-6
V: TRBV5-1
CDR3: CASSSPQQGANVLTF
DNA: TGCGCCAGCAGCTCCCCGCAGCAGGGGGCCAACGTCCTGACTTTC

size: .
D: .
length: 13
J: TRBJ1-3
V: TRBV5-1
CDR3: CASSLTTGNTIYF
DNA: TGCGCCAGCAGCCTTACGACTGGAAACACCATATATTTT

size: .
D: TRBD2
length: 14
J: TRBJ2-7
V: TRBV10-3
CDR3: CAISTSGSSYEQYF
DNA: TGTGCCATCAGCACTAGCGGGAGCTCCTACGAGCAGTACTTC

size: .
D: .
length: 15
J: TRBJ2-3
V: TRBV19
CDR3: CASSRAPGDTDTQYF
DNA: TGTGCCAGTAGTAGAGCCCCCGGGGACACAGATACGCAGTATTTT

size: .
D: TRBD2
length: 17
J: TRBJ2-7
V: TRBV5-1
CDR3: CASSSPSPSGRFNEQYF
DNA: TGCGCCAGCAGCTCCCCATCGCCTAGCGGGAGGTTCAACGAGCAGTACTTC

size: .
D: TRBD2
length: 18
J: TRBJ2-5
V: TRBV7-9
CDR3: CASSLILAGEGGQETQYF
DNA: TGTGCCAGCAGCTTAATTCTAGCGGGAGAAGGGGGCCAAGAGACCCAGTACTTC

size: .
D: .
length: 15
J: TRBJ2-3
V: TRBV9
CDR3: CASSVFRISTDTQYF
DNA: TGTGCCAGCAGCGTTTTCCGGATCTCCACAGATACGCAGTATTTT

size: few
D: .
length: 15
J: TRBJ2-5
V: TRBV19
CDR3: CASSPLGGGYETQYF
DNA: TGTGCCAGTAGCCCTTTAGGGGGAGGCTACGAGACCCAGTACTTC

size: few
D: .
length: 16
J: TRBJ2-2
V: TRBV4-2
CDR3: CASSQDGYVNTGELFF
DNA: TGTGCCAGCAGCCAAGATGGATACGTTAACACCGGGGAGCTGTTTTTT

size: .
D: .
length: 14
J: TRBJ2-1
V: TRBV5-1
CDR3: CASSLATDYNEQFF
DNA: TGCGCCAGCAGCTTGGCGACAGATTACAATGAGCAGTTCTTC

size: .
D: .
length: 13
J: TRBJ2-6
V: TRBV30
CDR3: CAKGSAGANVLTF
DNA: TGTGCTAAGGGGAGCGCTGGGGCCAACGTCCTGACTTTC

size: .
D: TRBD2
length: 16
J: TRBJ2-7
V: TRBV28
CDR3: CASSKNRLAGPETQYF
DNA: TGTGCCAGCAGTAAGAACAGACTAGCGGGTCCAGAGACGCAGTACTTC

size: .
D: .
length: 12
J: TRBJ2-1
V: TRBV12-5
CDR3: CASGSVFGEQFF
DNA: TGTGCTAGTGGTTCGGTTTTTGGCGAGCAGTTCTTC

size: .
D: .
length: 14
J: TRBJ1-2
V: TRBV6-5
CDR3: CASSYSPGNYGYTF
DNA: TGTGCCAGCAGTTATTCCCCAGGGAACTATGGCTACACCTTC

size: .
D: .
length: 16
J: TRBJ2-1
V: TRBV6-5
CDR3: CASSYSIRVQYNEQFF
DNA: TGTGCCAGCAGTTACTCGATCCGGGTACAGTACAATGAGCAGTTCTTC

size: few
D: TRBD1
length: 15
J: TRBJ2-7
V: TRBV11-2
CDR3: CASSLRGGLSYEQYF
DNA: TGTGCCAGCAGCTTACGAGGGGGCCTCTCCTACGAGCAGTACTTC

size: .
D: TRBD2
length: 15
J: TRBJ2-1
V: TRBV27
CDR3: CASSIAGSSYNEQFF
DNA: TGTGCCAGCAGTATAGCGGGGAGCTCCTACAATGAGCAGTTCTTC

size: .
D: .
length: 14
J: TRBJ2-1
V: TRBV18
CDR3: CASSPGHRYNEQFF
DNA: TGTGCCAGCTCACCAGGGCACAGATACAATGAGCAGTTCTTC

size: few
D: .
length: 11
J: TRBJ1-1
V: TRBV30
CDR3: CAWTRWTEAFF
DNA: TGTGCCTGGACTAGGTGGACTGAAGCTTTCTTT

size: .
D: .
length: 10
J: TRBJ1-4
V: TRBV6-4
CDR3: CASSYEKLFF
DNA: TGTGCCAGCAGCTATGAAAAACTGTTTTTT

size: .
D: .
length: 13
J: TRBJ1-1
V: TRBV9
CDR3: CASSAGGHTEAFF
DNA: TGTGCCAGCAGCGCCGGGGGCCACACTGAAGCTTTCTTT

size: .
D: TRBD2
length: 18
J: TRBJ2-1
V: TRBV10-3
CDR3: CAISVARASGRTHNEQFF
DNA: TGTGCCATCAGTGTGGCTAGGGCTAGCGGGAGGACCCACAATGAGCAGTTCTTC